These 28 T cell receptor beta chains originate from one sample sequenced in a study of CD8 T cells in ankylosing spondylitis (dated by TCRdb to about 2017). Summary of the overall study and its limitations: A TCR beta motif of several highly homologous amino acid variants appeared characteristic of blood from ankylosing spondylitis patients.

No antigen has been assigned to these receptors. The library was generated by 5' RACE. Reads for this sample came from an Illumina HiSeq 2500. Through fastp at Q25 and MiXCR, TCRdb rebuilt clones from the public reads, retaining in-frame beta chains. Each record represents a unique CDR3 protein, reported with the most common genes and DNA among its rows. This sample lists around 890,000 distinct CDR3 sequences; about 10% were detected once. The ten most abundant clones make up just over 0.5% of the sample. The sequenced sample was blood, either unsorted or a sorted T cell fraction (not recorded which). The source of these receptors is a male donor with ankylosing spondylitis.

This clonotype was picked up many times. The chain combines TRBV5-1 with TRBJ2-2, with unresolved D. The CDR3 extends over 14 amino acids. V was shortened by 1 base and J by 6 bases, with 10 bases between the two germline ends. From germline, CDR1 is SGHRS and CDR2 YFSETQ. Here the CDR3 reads CASSLSQPAGELFF. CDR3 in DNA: TGCGCCAGCAGCTTGTCACAGCCGGCCGGGGAGCTGTTTTTT. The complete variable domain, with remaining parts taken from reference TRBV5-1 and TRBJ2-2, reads KAGVTQTPRYLIKTRGQQVTLSCSPISGHRSVSWYQQTPGQGLQFLFEYFSETQRNKGNFPGRFSGRQFSNSRSEMNVSTLELGDSALYLCASSLSQPAGELFFGEGSRLTVL.

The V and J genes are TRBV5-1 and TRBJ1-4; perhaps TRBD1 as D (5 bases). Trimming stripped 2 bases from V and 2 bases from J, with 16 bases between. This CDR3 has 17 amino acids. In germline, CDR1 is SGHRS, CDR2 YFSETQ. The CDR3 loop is CASSLGASIGTNEKLFF. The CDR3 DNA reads TGCGCCAGCAGCTTAGGGGCCTCGATAGGGACTAATGAAAAACTGTTTTTT.

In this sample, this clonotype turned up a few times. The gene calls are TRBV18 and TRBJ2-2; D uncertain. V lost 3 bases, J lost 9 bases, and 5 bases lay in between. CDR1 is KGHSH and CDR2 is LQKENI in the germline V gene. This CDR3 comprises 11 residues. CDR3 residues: CASSPSRELFF. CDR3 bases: TGTGCCAGCTCACCTTCCCGGGAGCTGTTTTTT.

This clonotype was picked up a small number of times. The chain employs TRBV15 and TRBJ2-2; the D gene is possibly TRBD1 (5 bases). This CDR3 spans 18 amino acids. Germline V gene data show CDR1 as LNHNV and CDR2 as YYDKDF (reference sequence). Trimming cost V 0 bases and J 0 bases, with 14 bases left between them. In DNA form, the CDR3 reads TGTGCCACCAGCAGAGATTTATGGGGCCGAACGAACACCGGGGAGCTGTTTTTT. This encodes CATSRDLWGRTNTGELFF.

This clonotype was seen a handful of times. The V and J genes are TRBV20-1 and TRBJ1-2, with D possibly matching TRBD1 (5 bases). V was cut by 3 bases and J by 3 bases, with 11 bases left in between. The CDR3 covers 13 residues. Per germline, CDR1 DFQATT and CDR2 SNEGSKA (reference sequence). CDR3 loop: CSASVRGYYGYTF. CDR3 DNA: TGCAGTGCTAGCGTTCGGGGCTACTATGGCTACACCTTC.

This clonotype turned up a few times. The CDR3 here is CASSLTLPGRDSYNEQFF. The CDR3 nucleotides are TGTGCCAGCAGCCTCACCCTCCCGGGACGGGACTCCTACAATGAGCAGTTCTTC. V gene TRBV9 combines with J gene TRBJ2-1; D is tentatively TRBD1 or TRBD2 (5 bases each). V dropped 4 bases and J dropped 0 bases, with 20 bases sitting between them. The CDR3 consists of 18 residues. Germline CDR1 and CDR2: SGDLS and YYNGEE.

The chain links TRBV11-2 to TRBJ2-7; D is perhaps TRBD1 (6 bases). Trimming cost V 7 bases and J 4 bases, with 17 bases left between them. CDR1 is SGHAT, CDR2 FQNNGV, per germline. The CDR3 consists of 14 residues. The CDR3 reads CASTNSGDKYEQYF. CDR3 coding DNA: TGTGCCAGCACCAATTCCGGGGACAAGTACGAGCAGTACTTC.

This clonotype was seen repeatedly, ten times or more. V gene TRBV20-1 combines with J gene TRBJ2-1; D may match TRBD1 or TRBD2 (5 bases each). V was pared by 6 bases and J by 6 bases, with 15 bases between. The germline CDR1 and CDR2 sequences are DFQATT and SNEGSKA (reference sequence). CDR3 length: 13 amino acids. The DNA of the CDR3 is TGCAGTGCCACTGACTGGGACGGCAATGAGCAGTTCTTC. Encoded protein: CSATDWDGNEQFF.

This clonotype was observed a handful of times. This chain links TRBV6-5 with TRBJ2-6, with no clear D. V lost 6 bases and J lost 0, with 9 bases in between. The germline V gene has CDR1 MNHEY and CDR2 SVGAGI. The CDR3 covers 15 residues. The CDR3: CASRYTPSGANVLTF. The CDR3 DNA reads TGTGCCAGCAGGTACACACCCTCTGGGGCCAACGTCCTGACTTTC.

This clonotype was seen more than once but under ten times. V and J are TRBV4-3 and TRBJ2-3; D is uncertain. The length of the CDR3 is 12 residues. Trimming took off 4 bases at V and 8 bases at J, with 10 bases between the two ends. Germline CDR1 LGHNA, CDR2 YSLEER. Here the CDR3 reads CASSPPFGTQYF. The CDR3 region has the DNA TGCGCCAGCAGCCCCCCCTTCGGTACGCAGTATTTT.

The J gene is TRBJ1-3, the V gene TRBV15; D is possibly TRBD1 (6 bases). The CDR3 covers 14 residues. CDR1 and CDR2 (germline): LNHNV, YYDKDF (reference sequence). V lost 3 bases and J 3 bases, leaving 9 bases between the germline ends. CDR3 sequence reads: CATSRDSFGNTIYF. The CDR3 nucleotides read TGTGCCACCAGCAGGGACAGTTTTGGAAACACCATATATTTT.

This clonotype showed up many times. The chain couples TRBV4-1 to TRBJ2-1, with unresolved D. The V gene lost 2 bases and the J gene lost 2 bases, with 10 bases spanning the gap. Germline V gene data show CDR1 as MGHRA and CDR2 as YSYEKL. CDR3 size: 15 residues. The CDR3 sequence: CASSQLRNPYNEQFF. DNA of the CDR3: TGCGCCAGCAGCCAACTGCGGAACCCCTACAATGAGCAGTTCTTC.

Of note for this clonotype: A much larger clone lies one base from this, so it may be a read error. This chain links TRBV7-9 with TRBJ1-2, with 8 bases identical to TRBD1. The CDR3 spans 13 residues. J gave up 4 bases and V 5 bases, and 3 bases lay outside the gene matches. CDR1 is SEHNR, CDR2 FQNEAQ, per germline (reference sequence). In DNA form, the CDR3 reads TGTGCCAGCAGCGCGGACAGGGTCTATGGCTACACCTTC. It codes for CASSADRVYGYTF. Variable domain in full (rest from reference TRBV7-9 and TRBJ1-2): DTGVSQNPRHKITKRGQNVTFRCDPISEHNRLYWYRQTLGQGPEFLTYFQNEAQLEKSRLLSDRFSAERPKGSFSTLEIQRTEQGDSAMYLCASSADRVYGYTFGSGTRLTVV.

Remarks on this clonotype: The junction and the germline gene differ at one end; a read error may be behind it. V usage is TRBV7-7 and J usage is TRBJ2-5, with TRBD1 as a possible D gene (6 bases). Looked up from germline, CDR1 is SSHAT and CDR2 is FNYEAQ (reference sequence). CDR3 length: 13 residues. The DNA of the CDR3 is TGTGCTAGCAGACAGGACGGCGAAGAGACCCAGTACTTC. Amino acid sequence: CASRQDGEETQYF.

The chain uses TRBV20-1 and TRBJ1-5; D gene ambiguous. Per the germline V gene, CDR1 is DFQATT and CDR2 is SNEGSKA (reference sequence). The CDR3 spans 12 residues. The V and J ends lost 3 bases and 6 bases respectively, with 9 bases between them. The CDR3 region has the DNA TGCAGTGCTAGGCGTACAGCTCAGCCCCAGCATTTT. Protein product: CSARRTAQPQHF.

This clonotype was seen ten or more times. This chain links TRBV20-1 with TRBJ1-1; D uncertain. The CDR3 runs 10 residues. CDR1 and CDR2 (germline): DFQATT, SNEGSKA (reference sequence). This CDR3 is CSASRTEAFF. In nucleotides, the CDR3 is TGCAGCGCCTCCCGTACTGAAGCTTTCTTT.

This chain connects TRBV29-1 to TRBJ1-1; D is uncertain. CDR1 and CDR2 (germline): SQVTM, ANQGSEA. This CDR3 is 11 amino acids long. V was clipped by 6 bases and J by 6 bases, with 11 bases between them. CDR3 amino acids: CSVQSGSEAFF. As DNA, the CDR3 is TGCAGCGTCCAAAGCGGGTCTGAAGCTTTCTTT.

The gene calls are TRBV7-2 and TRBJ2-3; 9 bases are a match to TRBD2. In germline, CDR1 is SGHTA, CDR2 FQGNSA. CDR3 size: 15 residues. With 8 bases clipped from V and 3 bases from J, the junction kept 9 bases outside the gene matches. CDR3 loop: CASGSRGGRTDTQYF. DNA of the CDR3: TGTGCCAGCGGATCGCGGGGGGGCAGGACAGATACGCAGTATTTT.

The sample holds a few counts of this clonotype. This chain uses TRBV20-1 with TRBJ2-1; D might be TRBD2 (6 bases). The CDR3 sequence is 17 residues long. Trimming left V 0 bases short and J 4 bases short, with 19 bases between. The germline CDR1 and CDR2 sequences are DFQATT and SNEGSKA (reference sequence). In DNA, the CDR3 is TGCAGTGCTAGAGATCTCTTGTTAGCGGCGGGTTACAATGAGCAGTTCTTC. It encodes CSARDLLLAAGYNEQFF.

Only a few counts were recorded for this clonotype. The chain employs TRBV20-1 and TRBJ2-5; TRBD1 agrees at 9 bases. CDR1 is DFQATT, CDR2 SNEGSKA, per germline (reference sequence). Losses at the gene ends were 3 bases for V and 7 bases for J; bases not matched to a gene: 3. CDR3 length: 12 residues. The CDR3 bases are TGCAGTGCTAGCAGGACAGGGGCGACCCAGTACTTC. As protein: CSASRTGATQYF.

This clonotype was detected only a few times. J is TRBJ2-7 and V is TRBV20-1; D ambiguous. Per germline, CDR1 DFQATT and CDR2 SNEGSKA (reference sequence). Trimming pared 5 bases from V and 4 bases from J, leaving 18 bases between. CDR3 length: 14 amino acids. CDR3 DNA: TGCAGTGCTGGTCCGACTCACTCGGGTTACGAGCAGTACTTC. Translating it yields CSAGPTHSGYEQYF.

Here the CDR3 DNA reads TGCAGTGCCGCCCACCCCTCCCGGGGCACCGGGGAGCTGTTTTTT. It specifies CSAAHPSRGTGELFF. The chain recombines TRBV20-1 with TRBJ2-2; tentatively, D is TRBD2 (5 bases). The CDR3 consists of 15 residues. Germline assignment: CDR1 DFQATT and CDR2 SNEGSKA (reference sequence). Trimming removed 6 bases at V and 4 bases at J, with 18 bases between.

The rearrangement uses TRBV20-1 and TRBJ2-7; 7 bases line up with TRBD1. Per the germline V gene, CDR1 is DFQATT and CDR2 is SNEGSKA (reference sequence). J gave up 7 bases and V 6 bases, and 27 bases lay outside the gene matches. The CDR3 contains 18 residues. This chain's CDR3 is CSAESDRVVIAFTKEQYF. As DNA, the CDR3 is TGCAGTGCAGAATCCGACAGGGTAGTAATCGCCTTTACGAAGGAGCAGTACTTC.

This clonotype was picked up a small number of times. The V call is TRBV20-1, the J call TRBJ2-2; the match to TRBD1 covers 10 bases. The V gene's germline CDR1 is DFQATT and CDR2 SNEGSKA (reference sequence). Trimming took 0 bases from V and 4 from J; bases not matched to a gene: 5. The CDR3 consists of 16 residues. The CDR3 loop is CSARDPRQGATGELFF. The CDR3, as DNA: TGCAGTGCTAGAGATCCGAGACAGGGGGCCACCGGGGAGCTGTTTTTT.

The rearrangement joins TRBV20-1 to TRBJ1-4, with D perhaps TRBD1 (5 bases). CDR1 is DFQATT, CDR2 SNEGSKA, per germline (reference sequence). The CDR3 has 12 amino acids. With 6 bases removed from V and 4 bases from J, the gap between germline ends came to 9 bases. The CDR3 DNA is TGCAGTGCCGTGACAGTTAATGAAAAACTGTTTTTT. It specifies CSAVTVNEKLFF.

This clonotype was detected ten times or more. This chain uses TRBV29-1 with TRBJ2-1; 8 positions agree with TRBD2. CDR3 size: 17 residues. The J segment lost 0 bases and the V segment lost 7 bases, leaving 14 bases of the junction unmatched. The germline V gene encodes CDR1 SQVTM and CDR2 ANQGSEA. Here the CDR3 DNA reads TGCAGCGCCCGCTCTTCCTTAGCGGGAAGCTCCTACAATGAGCAGTTCTTC. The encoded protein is CSARSSLAGSSYNEQFF.

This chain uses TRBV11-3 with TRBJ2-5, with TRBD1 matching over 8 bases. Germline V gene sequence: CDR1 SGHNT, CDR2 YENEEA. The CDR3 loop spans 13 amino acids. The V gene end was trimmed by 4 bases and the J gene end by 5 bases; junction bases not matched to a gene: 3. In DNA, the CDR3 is TGTGCCAGCAGCTCTCACAGGGGGGAGACCCAGTACTTC. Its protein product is CASSSHRGETQYF.

CDR3 loop: CSARPAATNEKLFF. The CDR3 coding sequence is TGCAGTGCTCGCCCGGCTGCAACTAATGAAAAACTGTTTTTT. This chain connects TRBV20-1 to TRBJ1-4, with D unresolved. The V gene lost 5 bases and the J gene lost 0 bases, with 10 bases spanning the gap. Germline assignment: CDR1 DFQATT and CDR2 SNEGSKA (reference sequence). The CDR3 runs to 14 residues.